This TCR beta chain was sequenced for a study of blood T cell repertoires in COVID-19. Germline V gene lookup returns CDR1 MNHEY and CDR2 SMNVEV (reference sequence). The CDR3 spans 15 residues. V trimming: 6 bases; J trimming: 4 bases; junction bases outside the gene matches: 11. Original methodology: Nucleated cell number was recorded as an estimate derived from reference gene primer amplification. The method was immunoSEQ multiplex PCR; TCRdb's version includes in-frame clones alone and lacks a portion of them. Clone size and V and J calls were adopted from that table, with D and trimming inferred from the DNA. This sample has 130,000 to 150,000 clones, with about nine tenths found just once. This clone has a single count.

This chain joins TRBV27 and TRBJ1-2; 7 bases are shared with TRBD1. The TCR comes from a woman in her forties or fifties with acute or convalescent COVID-19. The sequenced sample was peripheral blood. CDR3 in DNA: TGTGCCAGCAGCATCAACAGGGGAACTGGCTATGGCTACACCTTC. Residues: CASSINRGTGYGYTF.